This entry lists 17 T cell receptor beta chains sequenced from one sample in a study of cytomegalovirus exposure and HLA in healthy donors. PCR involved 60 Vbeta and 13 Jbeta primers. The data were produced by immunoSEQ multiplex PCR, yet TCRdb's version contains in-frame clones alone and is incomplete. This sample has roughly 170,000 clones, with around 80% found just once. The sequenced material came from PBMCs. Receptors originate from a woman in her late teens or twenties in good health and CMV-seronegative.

This chain's CDR3 is CASSDHVGNRRAYNLEAFF. The CDR3 DNA reads as TGCGCCAGCAGTGACCACGTCGGGAATCGAAGGGCCTATAATCTCGAAGCTTTCTTT. The V and J genes are TRBV10-1 and TRBJ1-1; D not resolved. Germline V gene sequence: CDR1 WNHNN, CDR2 SYGVQD (reference sequence). CDR3 length: 19 residues. V dropped 3 bases and J dropped 8 bases, with 31 bases sitting between them.

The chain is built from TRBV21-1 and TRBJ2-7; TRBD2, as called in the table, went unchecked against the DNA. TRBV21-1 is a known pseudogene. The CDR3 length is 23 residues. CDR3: CASSARLNCGGMSGGGSEYEQYF. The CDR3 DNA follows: TGTGCCAGCAGCGCCCGATTGAATTGCGGGGGTATGTCGGGGGGAGGGTCTGAGTACGAGCAGTACTTC.

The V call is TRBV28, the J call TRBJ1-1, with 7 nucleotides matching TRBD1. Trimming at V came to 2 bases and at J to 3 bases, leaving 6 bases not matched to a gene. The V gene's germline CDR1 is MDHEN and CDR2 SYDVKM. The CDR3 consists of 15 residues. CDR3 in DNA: TGTGCCAGCAGTTTAGCGCGACAGGGATACACTGAAGCTTTCTTT. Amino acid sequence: CASSLARQGYTEAFF.

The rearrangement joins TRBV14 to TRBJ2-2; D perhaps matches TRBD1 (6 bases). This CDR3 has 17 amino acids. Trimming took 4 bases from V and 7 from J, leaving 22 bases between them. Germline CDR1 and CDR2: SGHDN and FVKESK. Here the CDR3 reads CASSLTPLPRGGGELFF. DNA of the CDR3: TGTGCCAGCAGCCTAACTCCTCTCCCCAGGGGCGGCGGGGAGCTGTTTTTT.

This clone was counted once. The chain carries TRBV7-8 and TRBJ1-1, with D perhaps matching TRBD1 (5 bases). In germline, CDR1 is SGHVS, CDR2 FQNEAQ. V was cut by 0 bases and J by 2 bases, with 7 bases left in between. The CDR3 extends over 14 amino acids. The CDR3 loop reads CASSLAGQNTEAFF. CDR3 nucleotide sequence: TGTGCCAGCAGCTTAGCAGGACAAAACACTGAAGCTTTCTTT.

The CDR3 region is CASSLLEGAFSEQYF. The CDR3 DNA follows: TGCGCCAGCAGCTTGCTAGAGGGGGCGTTTAGCGAGCAGTACTTC. The chain joins TRBV5-1 to TRBJ2-7, with TRBD1 matching 7 bases. The CDR3 runs to 15 residues. Per the germline V gene, CDR1 is SGHRS and CDR2 is YFSETQ. V lost 1 base, J lost 6 bases, and 10 bases stayed unmatched.

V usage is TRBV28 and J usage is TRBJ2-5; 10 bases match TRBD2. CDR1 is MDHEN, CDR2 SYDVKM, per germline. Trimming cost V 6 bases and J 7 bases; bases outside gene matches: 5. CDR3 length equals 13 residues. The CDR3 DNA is TGTGCCAGCAGACCTAGCGGGAGCGGGACCCAGTACTTC. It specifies CASRPSGSGTQYF.

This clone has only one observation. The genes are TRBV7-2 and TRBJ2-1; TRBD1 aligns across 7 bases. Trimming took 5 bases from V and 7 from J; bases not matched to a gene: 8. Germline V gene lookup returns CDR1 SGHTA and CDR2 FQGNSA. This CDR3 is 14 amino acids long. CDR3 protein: CASSPDRVSNEQFF. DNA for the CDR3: TGTGCCAGCAGCCCAGACAGGGTCTCGAATGAGCAGTTCTTC.

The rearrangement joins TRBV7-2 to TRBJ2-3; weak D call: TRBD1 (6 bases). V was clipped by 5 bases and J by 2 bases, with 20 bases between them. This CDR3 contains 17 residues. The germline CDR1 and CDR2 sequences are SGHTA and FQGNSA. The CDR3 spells CASSIRDKFVYTDTQYF. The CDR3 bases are TGTGCCAGCAGCATAAGGGACAAGTTCGTATACACAGATACGCAGTATTTT.

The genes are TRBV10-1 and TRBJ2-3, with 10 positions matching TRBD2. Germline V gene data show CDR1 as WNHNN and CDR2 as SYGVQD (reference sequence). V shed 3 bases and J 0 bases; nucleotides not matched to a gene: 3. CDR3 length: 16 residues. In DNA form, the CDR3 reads TGCGCCAGCAGTGATACTAGCGGGATTAGCACAGATACGCAGTATTTT. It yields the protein CASSDTSGISTDTQYF.

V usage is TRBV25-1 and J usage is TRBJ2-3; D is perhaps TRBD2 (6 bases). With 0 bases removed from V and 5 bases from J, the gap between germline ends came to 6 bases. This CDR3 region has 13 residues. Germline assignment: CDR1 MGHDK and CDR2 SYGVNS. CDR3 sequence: CASSEYGGDTQYF. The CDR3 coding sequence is TGTGCCAGCAGTGAATACGGGGGAGATACGCAGTATTTT.

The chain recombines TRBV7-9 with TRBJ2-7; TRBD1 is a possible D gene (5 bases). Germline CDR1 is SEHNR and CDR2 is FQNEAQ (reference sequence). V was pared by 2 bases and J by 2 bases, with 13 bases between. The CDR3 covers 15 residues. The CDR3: CASSLKGPSPYEQYF. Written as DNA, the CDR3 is TGTGCCAGCAGCTTAAAGGGGCCGTCACCCTACGAGCAGTACTTC.

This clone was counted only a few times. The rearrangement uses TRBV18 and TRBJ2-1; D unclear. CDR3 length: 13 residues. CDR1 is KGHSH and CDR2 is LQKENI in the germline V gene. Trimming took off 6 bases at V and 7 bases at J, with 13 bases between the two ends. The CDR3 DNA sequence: TGTGCCAGCTCCCCGGTCGCGTGGAATGAGCAGTTCTTC. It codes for CASSPVAWNEQFF.

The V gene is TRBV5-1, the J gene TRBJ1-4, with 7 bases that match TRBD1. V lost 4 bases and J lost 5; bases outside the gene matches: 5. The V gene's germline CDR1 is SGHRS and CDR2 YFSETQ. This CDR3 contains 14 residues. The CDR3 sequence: CASSGTAPNEKLFF. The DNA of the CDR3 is TGCGCCAGCAGCGGGACAGCTCCCAATGAAAAACTGTTTTTT.

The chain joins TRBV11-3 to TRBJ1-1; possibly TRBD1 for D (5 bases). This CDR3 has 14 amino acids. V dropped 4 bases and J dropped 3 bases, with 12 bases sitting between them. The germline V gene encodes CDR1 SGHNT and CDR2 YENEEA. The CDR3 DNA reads TGTGCCAGCAGCTCCCGCACAGGTGACACTGAAGCTTTCTTT. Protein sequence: CASSSRTGDTEAFF.

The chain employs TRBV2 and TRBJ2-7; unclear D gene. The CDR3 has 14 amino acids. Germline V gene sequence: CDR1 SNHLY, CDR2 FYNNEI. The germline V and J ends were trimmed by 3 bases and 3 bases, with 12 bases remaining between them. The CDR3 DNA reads TGTGCCAGCAGTGACTTCCTGGAGAACTACGAGCAGTACTTC. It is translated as CASSDFLENYEQYF.

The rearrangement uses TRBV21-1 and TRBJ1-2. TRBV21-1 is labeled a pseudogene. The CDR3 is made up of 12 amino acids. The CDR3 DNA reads TGTGCCAGCAGCGATTCGGGGGTCGGCTACACCTTC. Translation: CASSDSGVGYTF.